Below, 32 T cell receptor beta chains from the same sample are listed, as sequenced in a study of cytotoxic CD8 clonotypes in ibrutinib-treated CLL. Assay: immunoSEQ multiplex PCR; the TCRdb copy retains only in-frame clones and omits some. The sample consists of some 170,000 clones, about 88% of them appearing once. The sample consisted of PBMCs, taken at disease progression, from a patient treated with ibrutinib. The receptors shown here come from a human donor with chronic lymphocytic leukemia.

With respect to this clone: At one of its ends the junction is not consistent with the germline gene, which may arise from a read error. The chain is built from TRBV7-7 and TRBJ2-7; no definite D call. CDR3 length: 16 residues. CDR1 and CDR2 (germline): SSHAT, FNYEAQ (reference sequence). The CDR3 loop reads CASSLGSNIQKYEQYF. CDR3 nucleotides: TGTGCTAGCAGCTTAGGATCCAACATACAAAAGTACGAGCAGTACTTC.

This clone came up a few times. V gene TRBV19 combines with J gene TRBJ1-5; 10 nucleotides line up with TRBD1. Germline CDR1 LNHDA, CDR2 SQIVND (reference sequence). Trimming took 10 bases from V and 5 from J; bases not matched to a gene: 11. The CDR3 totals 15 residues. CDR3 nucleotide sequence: TGTGCCACCTGGGGTAGGGACAGGGGCGATCAGCCCCAGCATTTT. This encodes CATWGRDRGDQPQHF.

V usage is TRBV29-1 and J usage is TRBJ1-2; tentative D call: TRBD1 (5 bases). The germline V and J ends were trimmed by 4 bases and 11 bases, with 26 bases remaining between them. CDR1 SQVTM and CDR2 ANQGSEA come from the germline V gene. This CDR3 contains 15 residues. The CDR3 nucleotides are TGCAGCGTTGCTCCGCTCGCTAACCCAGGGCCATTTTACACCTTC. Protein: CSVAPLANPGPFYTF. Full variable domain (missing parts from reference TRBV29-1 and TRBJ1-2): SAVISQKPSRDICQRGTSLTIQCQVDSQVTMMFWYRQQPGQSLTLIATANQGSEATYESGFVIDKFPISRPNLTFSTLTVSNMSPEDSSIYLCSVAPLANPGPFYTFGSGTRLTVV.

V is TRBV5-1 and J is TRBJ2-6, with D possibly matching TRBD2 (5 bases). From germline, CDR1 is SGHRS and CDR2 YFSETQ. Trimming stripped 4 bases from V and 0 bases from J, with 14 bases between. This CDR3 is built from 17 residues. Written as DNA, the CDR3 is TGCGCCAGCAGCCCCCTAGCATACCGCTCTGGGGCCAACGTCCTGACTTTC. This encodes CASSPLAYRSGANVLTF.

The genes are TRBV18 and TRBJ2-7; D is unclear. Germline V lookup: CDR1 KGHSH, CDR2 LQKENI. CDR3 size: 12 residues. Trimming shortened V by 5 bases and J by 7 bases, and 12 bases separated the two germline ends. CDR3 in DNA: TGTGCCAGCTCAGCCGAATTTCGGGAGCAGTACTTC. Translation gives CASSAEFREQYF.

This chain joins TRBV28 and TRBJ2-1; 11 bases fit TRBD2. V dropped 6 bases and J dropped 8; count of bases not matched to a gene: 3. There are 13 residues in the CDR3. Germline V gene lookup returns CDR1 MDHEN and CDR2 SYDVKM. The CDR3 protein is CASRLAGVYEQFF. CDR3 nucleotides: TGTGCCAGCAGACTAGCGGGAGTGTATGAGCAGTTCTTC. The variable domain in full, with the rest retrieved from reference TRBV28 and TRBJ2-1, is DVKVTQSSRYLVKRTGEKVFLECVQDMDHENMFWYRQDPGLGLRLIYFSYDVKMKEKGDIPEGYSVSREKKERFSLILESASTNQTSMYLCASRLAGVYEQFFGPGTRLTVL.

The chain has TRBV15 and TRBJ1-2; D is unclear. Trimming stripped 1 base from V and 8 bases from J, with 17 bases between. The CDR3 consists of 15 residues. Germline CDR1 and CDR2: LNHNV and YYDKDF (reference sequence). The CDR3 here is CATSRGARLVGGYTF. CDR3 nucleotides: TGTGCCACCAGCAGAGGGGCGCGGCTAGTAGGCGGCTACACCTTC.

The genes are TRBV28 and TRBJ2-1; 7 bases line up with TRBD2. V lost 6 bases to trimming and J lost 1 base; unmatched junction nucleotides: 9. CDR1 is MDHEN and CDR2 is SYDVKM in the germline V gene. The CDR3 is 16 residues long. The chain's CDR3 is CASRYYTAGSYNEQFF. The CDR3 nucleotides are TGTGCCAGCAGATATTACACAGCGGGATCCTACAATGAGCAGTTCTTC.

CDR3 nucleotide sequence: TGTGCCAGCAGCGTAGGACTAGCGGGCTACGAGCAGTACTTC. The encoded protein is CASSVGLAGYEQYF. The rearrangement uses TRBV9 and TRBJ2-7, with 10 positions matching TRBD2. This CDR3 is 14 amino acids long. Germline CDR1 SGDLS, CDR2 YYNGEE. The V and J ends lost 0 bases and 3 bases, in that order; junction bases with no gene match: 0.

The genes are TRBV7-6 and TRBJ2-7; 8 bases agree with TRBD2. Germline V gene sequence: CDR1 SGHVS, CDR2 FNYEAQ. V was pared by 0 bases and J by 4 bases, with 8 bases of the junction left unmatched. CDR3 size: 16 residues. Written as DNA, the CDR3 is TGTGCCAGCAGCTTAGCAGGGTCGGGGGGGGCTTACGAGCAGTACTTC. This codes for CASSLAGSGGAYEQYF.

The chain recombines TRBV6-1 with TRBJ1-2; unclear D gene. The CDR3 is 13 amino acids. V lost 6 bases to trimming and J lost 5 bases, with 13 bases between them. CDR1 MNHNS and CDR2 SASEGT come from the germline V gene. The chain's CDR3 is CASSSRSRYGYTF. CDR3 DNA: TGTGCCAGCAGCTCTCGGAGCAGATATGGCTACACCTTC.

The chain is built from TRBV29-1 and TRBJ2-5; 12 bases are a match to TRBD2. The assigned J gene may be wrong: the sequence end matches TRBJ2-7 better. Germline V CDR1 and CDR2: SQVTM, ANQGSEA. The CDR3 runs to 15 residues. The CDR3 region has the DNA TGCAGCGTTGAAGGTCTAGCGGGAGGGCCCTACGAGCAGTACTTC. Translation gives CSVEGLAGGPYEQYF.

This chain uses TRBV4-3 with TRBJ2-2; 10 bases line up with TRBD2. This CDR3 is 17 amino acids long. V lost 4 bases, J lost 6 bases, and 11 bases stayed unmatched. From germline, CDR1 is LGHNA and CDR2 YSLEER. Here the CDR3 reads CASSLETSGRGAGELFF. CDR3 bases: TGCGCCAGCAGCCTCGAAACAAGCGGGAGGGGGGCCGGGGAGCTGTTTTTT.

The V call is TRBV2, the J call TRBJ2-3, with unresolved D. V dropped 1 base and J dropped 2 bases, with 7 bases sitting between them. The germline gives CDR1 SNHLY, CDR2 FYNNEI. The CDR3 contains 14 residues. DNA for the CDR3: TGTGCCAGCAGTGAAGGGGTCGACACAGATACGCAGTATTTT. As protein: CASSEGVDTDTQYF.

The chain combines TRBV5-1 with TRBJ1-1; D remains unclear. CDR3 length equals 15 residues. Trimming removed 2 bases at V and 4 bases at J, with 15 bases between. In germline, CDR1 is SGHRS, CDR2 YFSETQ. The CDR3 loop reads CASSLLKDRGTEAFF. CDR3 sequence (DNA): TGCGCCAGCAGCTTACTTAAGGACCGGGGCACTGAAGCTTTCTTT.

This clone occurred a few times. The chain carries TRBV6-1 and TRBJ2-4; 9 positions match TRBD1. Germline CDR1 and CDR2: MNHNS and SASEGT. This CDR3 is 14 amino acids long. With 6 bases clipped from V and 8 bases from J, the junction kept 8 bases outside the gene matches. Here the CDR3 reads CASRTGQGLYIQYF. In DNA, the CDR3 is TGTGCCAGCAGGACTGGACAGGGGCTATACATTCAGTACTTC.

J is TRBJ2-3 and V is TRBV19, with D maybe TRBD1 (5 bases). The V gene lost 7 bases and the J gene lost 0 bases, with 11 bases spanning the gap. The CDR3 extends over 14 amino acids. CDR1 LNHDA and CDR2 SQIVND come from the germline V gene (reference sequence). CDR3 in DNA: TGTGCCAGTAATCAGGGTCCCAGCACAGATACGCAGTATTTT. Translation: CASNQGPSTDTQYF. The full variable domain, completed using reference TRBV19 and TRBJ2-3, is DGGITQSPKYLFRKEGQNVTLSCEQNLNHDAMYWYRQDPGQGLRLIYYSQIVNDFQKGDIAEGYSVSREKKESFPLTVTSAQKNPTAFYLCASNQGPSTDTQYFGPGTRLTVL.

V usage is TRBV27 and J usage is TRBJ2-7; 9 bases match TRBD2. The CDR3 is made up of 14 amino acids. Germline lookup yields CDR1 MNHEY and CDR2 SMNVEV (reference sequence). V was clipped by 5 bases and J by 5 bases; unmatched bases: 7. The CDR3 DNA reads TGTGCCAGCAGTGGGACTAGCTGGGCCCACGAGCAGTACTTC. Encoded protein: CASSGTSWAHEQYF.

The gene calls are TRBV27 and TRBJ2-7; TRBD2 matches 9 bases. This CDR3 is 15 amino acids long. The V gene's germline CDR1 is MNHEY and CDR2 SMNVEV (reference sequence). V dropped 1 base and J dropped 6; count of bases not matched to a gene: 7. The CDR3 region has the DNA TGTGCCAGCAGTTTATTTTCAGCGGGAGGCGTCGAGCAGTACTTC. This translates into CASSLFSAGGVEQYF.

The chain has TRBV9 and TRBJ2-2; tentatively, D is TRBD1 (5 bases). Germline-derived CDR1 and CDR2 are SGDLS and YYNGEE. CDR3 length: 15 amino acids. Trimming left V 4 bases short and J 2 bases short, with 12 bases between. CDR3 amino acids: CASSQRQSNTGELFF. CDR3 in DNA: TGTGCCAGCAGCCAAAGACAGAGTAACACCGGGGAGCTGTTTTTT.

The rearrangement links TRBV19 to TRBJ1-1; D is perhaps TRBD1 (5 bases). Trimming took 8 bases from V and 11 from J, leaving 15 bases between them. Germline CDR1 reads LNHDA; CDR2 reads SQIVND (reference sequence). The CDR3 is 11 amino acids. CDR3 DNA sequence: TGTGCCAGTGCCATCCAGGGTGAGGCTTTCTTT. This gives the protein CASAIQGEAFF.

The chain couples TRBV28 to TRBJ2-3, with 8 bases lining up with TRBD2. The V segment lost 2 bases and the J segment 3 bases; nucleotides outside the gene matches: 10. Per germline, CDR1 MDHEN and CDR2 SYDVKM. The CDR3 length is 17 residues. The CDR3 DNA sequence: TGTGCCAGCAGTTTAACGGGAGGGCCTTTTGGAACAGATACGCAGTATTTT. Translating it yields CASSLTGGPFGTDTQYF. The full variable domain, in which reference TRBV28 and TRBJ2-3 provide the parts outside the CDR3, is DVKVTQSSRYLVKRTGEKVFLECVQDMDHENMFWYRQDPGLGLRLIYFSYDVKMKEKGDIPEGYSVSREKKERFSLILESASTNQTSMYLCASSLTGGPFGTDTQYFGPGTRLTVL.

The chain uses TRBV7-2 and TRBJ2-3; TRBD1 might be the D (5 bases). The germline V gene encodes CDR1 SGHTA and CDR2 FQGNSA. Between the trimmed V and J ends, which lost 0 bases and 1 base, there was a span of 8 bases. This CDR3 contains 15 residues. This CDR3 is CASSLAGAGTDTQYF. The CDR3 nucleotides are TGTGCCAGCAGCTTAGCAGGGGCCGGCACAGATACGCAGTATTTT.

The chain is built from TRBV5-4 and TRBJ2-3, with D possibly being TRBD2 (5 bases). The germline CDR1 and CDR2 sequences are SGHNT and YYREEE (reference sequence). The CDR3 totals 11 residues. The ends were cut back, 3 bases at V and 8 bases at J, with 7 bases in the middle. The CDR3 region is CASSWAGTQYF. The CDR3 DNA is TGTGCCAGCAGCTGGGCGGGTACGCAGTATTTT.

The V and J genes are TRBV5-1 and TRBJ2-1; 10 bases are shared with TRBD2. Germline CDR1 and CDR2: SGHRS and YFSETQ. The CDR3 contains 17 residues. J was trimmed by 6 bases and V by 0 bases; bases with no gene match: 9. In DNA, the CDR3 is TGCGCCAGCAGCTTGGGCCTAGCGGGAGACTCCCCCAATGAGCAGTTCTTC. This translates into CASSLGLAGDSPNEQFF.

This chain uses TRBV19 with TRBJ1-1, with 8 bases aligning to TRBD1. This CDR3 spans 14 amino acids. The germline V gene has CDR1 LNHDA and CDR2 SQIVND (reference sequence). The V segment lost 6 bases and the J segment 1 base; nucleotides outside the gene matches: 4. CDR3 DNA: TGTGCCAGTAGGGGGGACAGGAGGAACACTGAAGCTTTCTTT. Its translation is CASRGDRRNTEAFF. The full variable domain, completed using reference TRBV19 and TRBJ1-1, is DGGITQSPKYLFRKEGQNVTLSCEQNLNHDAMYWYRQDPGQGLRLIYYSQIVNDFQKGDIAEGYSVSREKKESFPLTVTSAQKNPTAFYLCASRGDRRNTEAFFGQGTRLTVV.

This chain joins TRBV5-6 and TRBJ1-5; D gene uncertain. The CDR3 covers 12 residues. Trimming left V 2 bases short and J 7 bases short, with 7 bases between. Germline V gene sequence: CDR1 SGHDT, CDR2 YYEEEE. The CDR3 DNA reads TGTGCCAGCAGCTTTCACAGCCAGCCCCAGCATTTT. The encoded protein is CASSFHSQPQHF.

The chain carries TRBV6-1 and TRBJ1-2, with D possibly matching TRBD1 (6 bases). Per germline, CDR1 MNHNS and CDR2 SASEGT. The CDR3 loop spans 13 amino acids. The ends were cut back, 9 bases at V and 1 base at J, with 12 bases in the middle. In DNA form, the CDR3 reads TGTGCCAGTCGCCACAGGGATAACTATGGCTACACCTTC. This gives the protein CASRHRDNYGYTF.

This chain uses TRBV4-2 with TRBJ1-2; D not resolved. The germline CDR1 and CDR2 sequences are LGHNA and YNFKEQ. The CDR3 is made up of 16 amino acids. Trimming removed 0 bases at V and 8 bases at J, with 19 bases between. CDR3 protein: CASSQEVVFQGPGYTF. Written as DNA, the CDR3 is TGTGCCAGCAGCCAAGAAGTCGTATTCCAAGGGCCGGGCTACACCTTC.

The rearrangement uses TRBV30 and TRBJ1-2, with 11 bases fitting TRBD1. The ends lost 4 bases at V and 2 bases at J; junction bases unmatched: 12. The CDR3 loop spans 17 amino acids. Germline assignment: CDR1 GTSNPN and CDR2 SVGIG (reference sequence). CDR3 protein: CAWTPGTGGNTNYGYTF. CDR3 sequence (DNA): TGTGCCTGGACCCCTGGGACAGGGGGAAACACGAACTATGGCTACACCTTC. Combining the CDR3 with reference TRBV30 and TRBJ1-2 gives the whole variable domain SQTIHQWPATLVQPVGSPLSLECTVEGTSNPNLYWYRQAAGRGLQLLFYSVGIGQISSEVPQNLSASRPQDRQFILSSKKLLLSDSGFYLCAWTPGTGGNTNYGYTFGSGTRLTVV.

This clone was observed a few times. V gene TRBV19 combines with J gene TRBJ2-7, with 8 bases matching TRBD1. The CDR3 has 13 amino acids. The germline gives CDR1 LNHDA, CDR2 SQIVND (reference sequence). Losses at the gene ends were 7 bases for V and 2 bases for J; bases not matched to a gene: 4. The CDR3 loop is CASTAGQAYEQYF. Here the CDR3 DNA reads TGTGCCAGTACCGCGGGACAGGCCTACGAGCAGTACTTC.

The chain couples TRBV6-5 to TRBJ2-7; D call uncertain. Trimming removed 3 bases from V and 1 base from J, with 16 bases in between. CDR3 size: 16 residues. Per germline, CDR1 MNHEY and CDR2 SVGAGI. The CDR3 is CASSYSSAGPSYEQYF. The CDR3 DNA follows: TGTGCCAGCAGTTATAGTTCGGCAGGCCCTTCCTACGAGCAGTACTTC.